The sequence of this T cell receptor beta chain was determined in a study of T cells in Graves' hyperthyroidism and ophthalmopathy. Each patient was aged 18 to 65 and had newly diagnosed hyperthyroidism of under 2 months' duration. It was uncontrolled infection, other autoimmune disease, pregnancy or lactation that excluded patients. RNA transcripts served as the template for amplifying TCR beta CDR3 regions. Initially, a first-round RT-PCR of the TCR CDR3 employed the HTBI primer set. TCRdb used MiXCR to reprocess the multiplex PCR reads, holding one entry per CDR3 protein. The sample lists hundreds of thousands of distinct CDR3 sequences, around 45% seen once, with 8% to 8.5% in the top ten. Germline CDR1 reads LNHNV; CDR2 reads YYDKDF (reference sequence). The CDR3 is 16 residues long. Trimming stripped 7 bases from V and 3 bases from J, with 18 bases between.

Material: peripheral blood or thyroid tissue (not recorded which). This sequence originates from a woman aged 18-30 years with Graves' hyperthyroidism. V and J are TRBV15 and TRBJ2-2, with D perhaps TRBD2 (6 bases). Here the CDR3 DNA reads TGTGCCACCAAGTTCGATGGGACTGGCGACACCGGGGAGCTGTTTTTT. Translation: CATKFDGTGDTGELFF.